There are a few counts of the clone carrying this T cell receptor beta chain. Its antigen is not identified. Per the germline V gene, CDR1 is MNHEY and CDR2 is SVGAGI. The CDR3 is made up of 13 amino acids. V was shortened by 6 bases and J by 4 bases, with 10 bases between the two germline ends. Time point described: peripheral blood 6 weeks after treatment start. Assay used: immunoSEQ multiplex PCR; TCRdb lists only in-frame clones, some missing. The data hold about 130,000 clones, with 86% observed a single time. These data come from a study of PD-L1 blockade in urothelial cancer. Overall study context: Dosed intravenously at 1,200 mg every 3 weeks, atezolizumab was initiated by patients around 2014. Study-wide results and caveats: Durable-benefit patients had greater expansion of tumor-associated blood clones at 3 weeks.

The gene calls are TRBV6-5 and TRBJ1-3; possibly TRBD1 for D (6 bases). Sample: PBMCs, taken around atezolizumab (anti-PD-L1) treatment. The origin of this receptor is a man aged 50-59 years with urothelial cancer. Written as DNA, the CDR3 is TGTGCCAGCAGAGATACAGGGGGAAACACCATATATTTT. This translates into CASRDTGGNTIYF.